These T cell receptor beta chains were read from a single sample in a study of blood T cell repertoires in COVID-19. Clones were sequenced by immunoSEQ multiplex PCR, and TCRdb holds only the in-frame ones, with some missing. The data contain under 55,000 clones, about nine tenths of them seen just once; the ten biggest clones take up over 11%. The sample taken for sequencing was peripheral blood. The receptors shown here come from a human donor in a cohort sampled during active COVID-19. CDR3s include the opening cysteine and the closing phenylalanine or tryptophan. A D gene is named only where the DNA matches it firmly. Where a row states a size, it is once, few, many or the class of an expanded clone; other rows omit it.

J gene | CDR3 length | clone size | V gene | D gene | CDR3 DNA | CDR3 protein
TRBJ2-1 | 14 | NA | TRBV10-3 | TRBD1 | TGTGCCACCGCCCTCGGGACAGCAATCAATGAGCAGTTCTTC | CATALGTAINEQFF
TRBJ1-2 | 17 | few | TRBV7-9 | TRBD1 | TGTGCCAGCAGCTTGGCCCTATACTGGACAGGGTCGGATGGCTACACCTTC | CASSLALYWTGSDGYTF
TRBJ2-5 | 16 | NA | TRBV6-2/TRBV6-3 | TRBD1 | TGTGCCAGCAGTTACCCGATCGGGACAGAACCAGAGACCCAGTACTTC | CASSYPIGTEPETQYF
TRBJ2-2 | 15 | NA | TRBV2 | NA | TGTGCCAGCAGTGAATCGAGGCTACCGACCGGGGAGCTGTTTTTT | CASSESRLPTGELFF
TRBJ1-2 | 13 | few | TRBV10-3 | NA | TGTGCCATCAGTGGGACAGTAGAATATGGCTACACCTTC | CAISGTVEYGYTF
TRBJ1-6 | 14 | few | TRBV6-2/TRBV6-3 | NA | TGTGCCAGCAGCTCAACAGCGGTTAATTCACCCCTCCACTTT | CASSSTAVNSPLHF
TRBJ2-3 | 15 | NA | TRBV5-1 | TRBD2 | TGCGCCAGCAGCTCCGGGGGGACTAACACAGATACGCAGTATTTT | CASSSGGTNTDTQYF
TRBJ2-2 | 15 | NA | TRBV19 | NA | TGTGCCAGTAGTTATTCCGGGATGGGCACCGGGGAGCTGTTTTTT | CASSYSGMGTGELFF
TRBJ2-7 | 15 | once | TRBV7-2 | TRBD1 | TGTGCCAGCAGCTTGGGGGGACAGGGGGCCTACGAGCAGTACTTC | CASSLGGQGAYEQYF
TRBJ2-7 | 15 | NA | TRBV29-1 | TRBD1 | TGCAGCGTTGACCTCGGACAGGGGGGGTCCTACGAGCAGTACTTC | CSVDLGQGGSYEQYF
TRBJ1-2 | 14 | NA | TRBV9 | TRBD1 | TGTGCCAGCAGCGTAGACACAGGGGGCTATGGCTACACCTTC | CASSVDTGGYGYTF
TRBJ2-7 | 15 | NA | TRBV23-1 | TRBD1 | TGCGCCAGCAAACCACCCGGGACAGGATACTACGAGCAGTACTTC | CASKPPGTGYYEQYF
TRBJ2-5 | 13 | NA | TRBV10-3 | NA | TGTGCCATCAGTGGATCGCGGGGAGAGACCCAGTACTTC | CAISGSRGETQYF
TRBJ2-5 | 10 | NA | TRBV29-1 | NA | TGCAGCGTTGCTACGGAGACCCAGTACTTC | CSVATETQYF
TRBJ2-3 | 16 | NA | TRBV10-1 | TRBD2 | TGCGCCAGCAGTGATGGGACTAGCGGGGGGGCAGATACGCAGTATTTT | CASSDGTSGGADTQYF
TRBJ2-4 | 15 | NA | TRBV3-1/TRBV3-2 | NA | TGTGCCAGCAGCTTGGGCCTTGTGGGCAAAAACATTCAGTACTTC | CASSLGLVGKNIQYF
TRBJ2-1 | 17 | NA | TRBV4-3 | TRBD2 | TGCGCCAGCAGCCAAGGTCCGGGACTAGGCTCCTACAATGAGCAGTTCTTC | CASSQGPGLGSYNEQFF
TRBJ1-5 | 14 | NA | TRBV2 | NA | TGTGCCAGCTCATCGGGGGATGGCAATCAGCCCCAGCATTTT | CASSSGDGNQPQHF
TRBJ2-7 | 15 | NA | TRBV7-8 | NA | TGTGCCAGCAGCTTAGGTCAGGGGGGATCCTACGAGCAGTACTTC | CASSLGQGGSYEQYF
TRBJ2-3 | 14 | NA | TRBV3-1/TRBV3-2 | NA | TGTGCCAGCAGCCCCCGAGGTAAATCAGATACGCAGTATTTT | CASSPRGKSDTQYF
TRBJ1-1 | 13 | once | TRBV6-6 | NA | TGTGCCAGCACCCAGGGGATGAACACTGAAGCTTTCTTT | CASTQGMNTEAFF
TRBJ2-7 | 18 | NA | TRBV11-3 | TRBD1 | TGTGCCAGCAGCTTAGGCGAGTCCGGGACAGGGGTAACCTACGAGCAGTACTTC | CASSLGESGTGVTYEQYF
TRBJ1-1 | 16 | NA | TRBV19 | NA | TGTGCCAGTAGGCCACCCCGCGGGATCCGAAACACTGAAGCTTTCTTT | CASRPPRGIRNTEAFF
TRBJ2-5 | 18 | NA | TRBV4-3 | TRBD2 | TGCGCCAGCAGCCAAGGAGTTGTGTGGGGCGGGGGGCAGAAGACCCAGTACTTC | CASSQGVVWGGGQKTQYF
TRBJ2-5 | 16 | NA | TRBV6-2/TRBV6-3 | TRBD2 | TGTGCCAGCAGTTCCCCTAGCGGGGGTCGCCAAGAGACCCAGTACTTC | CASSSPSGGRQETQYF
TRBJ2-1 | 15 | once | TRBV19 | NA | TGTGCCAGTAGTATCCGAGGGGGGGCCGGCAATGAGCAGTTCTTC | CASSIRGGAGNEQFF
TRBJ2-7 | 17 | NA | TRBV4-1 | TRBD1 | TGCGCCAGCAGCCAAGTGATGGGGACAGGGGACGCCTACGAGCAGTACTTC | CASSQVMGTGDAYEQYF
TRBJ2-7 | 13 | NA | TRBV30 | TRBD1 | TGTGCCTGGGAACAGGGGGCGACCTACGAGCAGTACTTC | CAWEQGATYEQYF
TRBJ1-1 | 16 | NA | TRBV6-2/TRBV6-3 | TRBD1 | TGTGCCAGCAGTCCACCGACAGGGCCAATGAACACTGAAGCTTTCTTT | CASSPPTGPMNTEAFF
TRBJ2-5 | 18 | NA | TRBV5-4 | NA | TGTGCCAGCAGTAAACCCGAGGGCCTAGCGTTTTATGACGAGACCCAGTACTTC | CASSKPEGLAFYDETQYF
TRBJ2-5 | 14 | few | TRBV6-5 | NA | TGTGCCAGCAGTTACTCGACCTTGAGGGAGACCCAGTACTTC | CASSYSTLRETQYF
TRBJ2-2 | 14 | NA | TRBV3-1/TRBV3-2 | TRBD2 | TGTGCCAGCAGCCAGGGGGGGTACACCGGGGAGCTGTTTTTT | CASSQGGYTGELFF
TRBJ2-1 | 15 | NA | TRBV5-6 | TRBD1 | TGTGCCAGCAGCCGGGACAGTAAGAGGGCAAATGAGCAGTTCTTC | CASSRDSKRANEQFF
TRBJ1-6 | 18 | few | TRBV30 | TRBD1 | TGTGCCTGGAGAGAAGGGCTAAGACAGGGCTCCTATAATTCACCCCTCCACTTT | CAWREGLRQGSYNSPLHF
TRBJ2-2 | 18 | NA | TRBV3-1/TRBV3-2 | TRBD2 | TGTGCCAGCAGTCTTGGGACTAGCGGGGGGGCAGGCGGCGGGGAGCTGTTTTTT | CASSLGTSGGAGGGELFF
TRBJ1-4 | 16 | NA | TRBV2 | TRBD1 | TGTGCCAGCAGTGAAAACGGACAGGGTTTCTATGAAAAACTGTTTTTT | CASSENGQGFYEKLFF